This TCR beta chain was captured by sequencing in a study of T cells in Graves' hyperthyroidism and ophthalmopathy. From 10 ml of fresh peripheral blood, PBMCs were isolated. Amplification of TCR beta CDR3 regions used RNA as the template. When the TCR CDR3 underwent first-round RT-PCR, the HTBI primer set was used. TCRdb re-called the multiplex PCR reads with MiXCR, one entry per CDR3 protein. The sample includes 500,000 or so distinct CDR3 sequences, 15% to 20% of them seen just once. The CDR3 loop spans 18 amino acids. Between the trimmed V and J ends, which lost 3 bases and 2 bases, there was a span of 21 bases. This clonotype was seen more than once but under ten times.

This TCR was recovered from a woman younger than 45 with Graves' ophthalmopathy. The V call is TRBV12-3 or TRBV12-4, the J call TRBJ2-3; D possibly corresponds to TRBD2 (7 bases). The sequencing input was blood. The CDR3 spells CASSFWGGGSGATDTQYF. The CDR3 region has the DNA TGTGCCAGCAGTTTCTGGGGAGGGGGGAGCGGAGCCACAGATACGCAGTATTTT.